This T cell receptor beta chain was captured by sequencing in a study of naive and memory T cell subsets. Whole-study results and caveats: The power law exponent of TCR abundance differed between naive and memory cells.

The CDR3 length is 12 residues. Germline V lookup: CDR1 DFQATT, CDR2 SNEGSKA (reference sequence). Deletions cut 5 bases from V and 14 bases from J, with 19 bases between. The table lists this clonotype with a few counts. What it recognizes is unknown. An equimolar mix of two oligonucleotides served as the beta constant-region primer for TRBC1 and TRBC2. TCRdb reprocessed the UMI-ligation and nested PCR reads with MiXCR, giving one entry per CDR3 protein. The data hold about 90,000 distinct CDR3 sequences, with 7% observed a single time. The TCR sequence derives from a human donor in good health. The material sequenced was central memory CD4+ T cells from blood. The chain has TRBV20-1 and TRBJ2-1; weak D call: TRBD1 (6 bases). CDR3 in amino acids: CSAGVLQGIKFF. The CDR3 DNA sequence: TGCAGTGCTGGGGTGCTACAGGGTATCAAGTTCTTC.